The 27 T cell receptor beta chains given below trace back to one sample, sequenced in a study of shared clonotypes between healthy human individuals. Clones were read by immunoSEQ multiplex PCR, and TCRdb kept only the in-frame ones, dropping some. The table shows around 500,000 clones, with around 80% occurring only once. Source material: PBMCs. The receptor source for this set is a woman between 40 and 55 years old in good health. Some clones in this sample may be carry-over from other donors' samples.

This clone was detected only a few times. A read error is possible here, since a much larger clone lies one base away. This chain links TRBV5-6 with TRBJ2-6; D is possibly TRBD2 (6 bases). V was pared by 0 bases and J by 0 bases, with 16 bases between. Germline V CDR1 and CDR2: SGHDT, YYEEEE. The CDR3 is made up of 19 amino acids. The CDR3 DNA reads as TGTGCCAGCAGCTTGGCCGACGGGGGTTGGGTCTCTGGGGCCAACGTCCTGACTTTC. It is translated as CASSLADGGWVSGANVLTF.

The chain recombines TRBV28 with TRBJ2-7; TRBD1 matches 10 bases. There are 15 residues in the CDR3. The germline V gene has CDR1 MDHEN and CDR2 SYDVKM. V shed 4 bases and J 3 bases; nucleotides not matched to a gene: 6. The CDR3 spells CASSSAGTGVYEQYF. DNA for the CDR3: TGTGCCAGCAGTTCCGCCGGGACAGGGGTCTACGAGCAGTACTTC.

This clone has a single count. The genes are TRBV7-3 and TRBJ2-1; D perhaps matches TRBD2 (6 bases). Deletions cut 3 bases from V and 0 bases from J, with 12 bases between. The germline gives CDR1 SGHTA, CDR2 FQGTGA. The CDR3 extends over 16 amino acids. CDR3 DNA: TGTGCCAGCAGCTTCCTAGCGCCTAGCTCCTACAATGAGCAGTTCTTC. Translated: CASSFLAPSSYNEQFF.

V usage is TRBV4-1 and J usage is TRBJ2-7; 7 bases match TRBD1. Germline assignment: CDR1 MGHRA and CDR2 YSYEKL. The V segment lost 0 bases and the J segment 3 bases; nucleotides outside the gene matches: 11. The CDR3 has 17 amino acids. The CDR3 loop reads CASSQEFWQGVYYEQYF. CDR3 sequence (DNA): TGCGCCAGCAGCCAAGAATTTTGGCAGGGGGTATACTACGAGCAGTACTTC.

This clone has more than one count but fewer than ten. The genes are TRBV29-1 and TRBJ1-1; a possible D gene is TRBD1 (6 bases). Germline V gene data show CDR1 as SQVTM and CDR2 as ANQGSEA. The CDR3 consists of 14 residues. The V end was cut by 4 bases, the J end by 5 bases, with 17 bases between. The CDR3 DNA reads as TGCAGCGTTGCGAGCAGGGGTTCGTGGACTGAAGCTTTCTTT. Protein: CSVASRGSWTEAFF.

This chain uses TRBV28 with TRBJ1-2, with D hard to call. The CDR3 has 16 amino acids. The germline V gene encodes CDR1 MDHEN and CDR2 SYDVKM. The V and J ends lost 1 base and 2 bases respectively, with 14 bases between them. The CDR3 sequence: CASSLSFPGRNYGYTF. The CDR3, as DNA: TGTGCCAGCAGTTTATCTTTCCCCGGACGCAACTATGGCTACACCTTC.

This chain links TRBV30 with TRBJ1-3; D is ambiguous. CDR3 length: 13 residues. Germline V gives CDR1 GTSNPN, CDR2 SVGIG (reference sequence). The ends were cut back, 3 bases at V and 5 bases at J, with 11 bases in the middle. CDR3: CAWSPNLRNTIYF. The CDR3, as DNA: TGTGCCTGGAGCCCCAACCTTAGAAACACCATATATTTT.

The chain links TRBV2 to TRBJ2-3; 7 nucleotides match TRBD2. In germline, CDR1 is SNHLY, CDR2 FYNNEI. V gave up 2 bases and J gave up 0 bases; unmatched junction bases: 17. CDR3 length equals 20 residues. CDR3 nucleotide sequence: TGTGCCAGCAGTGAATGGGGGTGGCTAGCGGAACCTAGTAGCACAGATACGCAGTATTTT. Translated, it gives CASSEWGWLAEPSSTDTQYF.

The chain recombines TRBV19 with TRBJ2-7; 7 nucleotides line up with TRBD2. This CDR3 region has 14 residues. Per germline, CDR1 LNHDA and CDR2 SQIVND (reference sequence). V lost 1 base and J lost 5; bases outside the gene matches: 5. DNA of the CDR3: TGTGCCAGTAGTATAGTGGGGGGGGTACACGAGCAGTACTTC. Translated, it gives CASSIVGGVHEQYF.

The CDR3 sequence is CTISGLGPYNEQFF. The CDR3, as DNA: TGTACTATTAGCGGGCTAGGACCCTACAATGAGCAGTTCTTC. The chain links TRBV2 to TRBJ2-1; 7 nucleotides agree with TRBD2. The CDR3 has 14 residues. Germline V lookup: CDR1 SNHLY, CDR2 FYNNEI.

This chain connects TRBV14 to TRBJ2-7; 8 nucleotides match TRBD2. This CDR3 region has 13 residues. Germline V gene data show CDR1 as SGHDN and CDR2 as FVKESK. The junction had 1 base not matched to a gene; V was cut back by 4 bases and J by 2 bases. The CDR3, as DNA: TGTGCCAGCAGCCTGGGACTAGCCTACGAGCAGTACTTC. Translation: CASSLGLAYEQYF.

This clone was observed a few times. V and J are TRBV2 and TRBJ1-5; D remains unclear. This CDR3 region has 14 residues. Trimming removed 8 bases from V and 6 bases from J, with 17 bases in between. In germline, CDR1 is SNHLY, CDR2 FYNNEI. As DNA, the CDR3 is TGTGCCAGCCACGAGGGCCTAGGCAGTCAGCCCCAGCATTTT. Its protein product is CASHEGLGSQPQHF.

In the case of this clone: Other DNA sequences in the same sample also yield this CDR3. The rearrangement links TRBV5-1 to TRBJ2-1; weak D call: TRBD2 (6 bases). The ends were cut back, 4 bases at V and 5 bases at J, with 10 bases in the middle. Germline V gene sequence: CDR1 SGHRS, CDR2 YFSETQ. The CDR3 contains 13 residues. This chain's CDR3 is CASSLGGHNEQFF. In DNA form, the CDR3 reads TGCGCCAGCAGCCTGGGGGGACACAATGAGCAGTTCTTC.

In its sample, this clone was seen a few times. The CDR3 region has the DNA TGTGCCACCGGAGACACCTATGGCTACACCTTC. It codes for CATGDTYGYTF. The rearrangement links TRBV27 to TRBJ1-2; D is undetermined. Per the germline V gene, CDR1 is MNHEY and CDR2 is SMNVEV (reference sequence). CDR3 length equals 11 residues. V was cut by 10 bases and J by 4 bases, with 10 bases left in between.

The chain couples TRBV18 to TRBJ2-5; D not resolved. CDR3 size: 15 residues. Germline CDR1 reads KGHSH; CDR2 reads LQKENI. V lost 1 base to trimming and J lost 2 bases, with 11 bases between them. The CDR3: CASSPLGSWQETQYF. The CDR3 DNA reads TGTGCCAGCTCACCACTCGGATCGTGGCAAGAGACCCAGTACTTC.

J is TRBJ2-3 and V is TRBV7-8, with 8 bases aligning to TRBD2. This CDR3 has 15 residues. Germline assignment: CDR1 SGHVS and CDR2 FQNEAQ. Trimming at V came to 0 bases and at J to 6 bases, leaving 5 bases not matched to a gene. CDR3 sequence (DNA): TGTGCCAGCAGCTTAGCCAGCGGGAGTGGGGATACGCAGTATTTT. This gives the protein CASSLASGSGDTQYF.

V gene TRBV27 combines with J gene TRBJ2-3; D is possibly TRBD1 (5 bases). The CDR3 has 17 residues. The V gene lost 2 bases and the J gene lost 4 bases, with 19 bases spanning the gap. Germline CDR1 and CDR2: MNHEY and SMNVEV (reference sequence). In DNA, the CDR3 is TGTGCCAGCAGTTTAACCCCAGGGTTGGGGCAACCAGATACGCAGTATTTT. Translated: CASSLTPGLGQPDTQYF.

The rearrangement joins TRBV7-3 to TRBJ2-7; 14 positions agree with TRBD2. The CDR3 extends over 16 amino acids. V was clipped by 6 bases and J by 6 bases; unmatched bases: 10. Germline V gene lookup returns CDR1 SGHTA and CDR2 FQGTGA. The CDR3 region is CASSRPGTSGSTEQYF. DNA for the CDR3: TGTGCCAGCAGTCGTCCCGGGACTAGCGGGAGTACCGAGCAGTACTTC.

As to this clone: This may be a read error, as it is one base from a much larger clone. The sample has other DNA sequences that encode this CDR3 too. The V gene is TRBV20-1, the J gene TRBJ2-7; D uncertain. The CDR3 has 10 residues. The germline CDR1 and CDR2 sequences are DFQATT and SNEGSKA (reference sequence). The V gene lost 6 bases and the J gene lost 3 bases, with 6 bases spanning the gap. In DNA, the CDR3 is TGCAGTGCAGGCTACTACGAGCAGTACTTC. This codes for CSAGYYEQYF.

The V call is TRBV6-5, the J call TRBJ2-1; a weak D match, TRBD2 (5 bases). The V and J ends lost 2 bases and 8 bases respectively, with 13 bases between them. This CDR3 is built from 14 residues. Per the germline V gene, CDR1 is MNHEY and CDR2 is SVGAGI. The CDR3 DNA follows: TGTGCCAGCAGTTACAATCGTGCCGGGGATGAGCAGTTCTTC. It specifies CASSYNRAGDEQFF.

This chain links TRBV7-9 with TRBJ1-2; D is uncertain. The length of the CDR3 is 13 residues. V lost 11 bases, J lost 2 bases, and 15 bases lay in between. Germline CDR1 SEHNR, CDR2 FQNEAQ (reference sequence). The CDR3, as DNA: TGTGCCGGAGGACTCCCTCCCAACTATGGCTACACCTTC. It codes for CAGGLPPNYGYTF.

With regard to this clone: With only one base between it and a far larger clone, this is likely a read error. CDR3 in amino acids: CASSQTFMETQYF. As DNA, the CDR3 is TGTGCCAGCAGCCAGACCTTTATGGAGACCCAGTACTTC. The chain is built from TRBV13 and TRBJ2-5; D ambiguous. Trimming cost V 5 bases and J 5 bases, with 12 bases left between them. CDR1 is PRHDT, CDR2 FYEKMQ, per germline (reference sequence). This CDR3 comprises 13 residues.

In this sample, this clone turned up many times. The CDR3 loop is CASSSVVGETDTQYF. The CDR3 DNA reads as TGTGCCAGCTCATCCGTGGTGGGTGAGACAGATACGCAGTATTTT. The genes are TRBV18 and TRBJ2-3; no firm D call. Trimming shortened V by 5 bases and J by 3 bases, and 15 bases separated the two germline ends. This CDR3 contains 15 residues. Germline CDR1 and CDR2: KGHSH and LQKENI.

The CDR3 sequence: CASSLGAVGGNTIYF. The CDR3 bases are TGTGCCAGCAGCTTGGGGGCTGTCGGGGGAAACACCATATATTTT. The V call is TRBV5-4, the J call TRBJ1-3; D is unclear. Germline CDR1 SGHNT, CDR2 YYREEE (reference sequence). The CDR3 sequence is 15 residues long. V lost 0 bases to trimming and J lost 4 bases, with 11 bases between them.

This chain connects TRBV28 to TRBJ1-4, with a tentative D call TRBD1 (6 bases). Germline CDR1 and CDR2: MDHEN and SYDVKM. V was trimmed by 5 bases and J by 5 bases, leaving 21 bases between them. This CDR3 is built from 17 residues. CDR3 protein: CASSLTGLGPVNEKLFF. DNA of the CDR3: TGTGCCAGCAGTCTTACAGGGTTAGGGCCCGTAAATGAAAAACTGTTTTTT.

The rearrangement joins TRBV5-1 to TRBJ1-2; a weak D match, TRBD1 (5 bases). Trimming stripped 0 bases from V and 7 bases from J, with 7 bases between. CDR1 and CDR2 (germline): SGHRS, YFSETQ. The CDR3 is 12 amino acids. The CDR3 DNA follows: TGCGCCAGCAGCTTGGCCGGGGGTGGCTACACCTTC. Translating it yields CASSLAGGGYTF.

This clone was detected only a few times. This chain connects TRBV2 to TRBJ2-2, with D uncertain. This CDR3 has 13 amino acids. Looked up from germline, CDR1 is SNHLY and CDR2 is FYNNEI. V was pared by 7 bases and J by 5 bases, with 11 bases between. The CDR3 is CASIPDGTGELFF. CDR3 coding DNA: TGTGCCAGCATCCCGGACGGGACCGGGGAGCTGTTTTTT.